This TCR beta chain was sequenced during a study of T cells after posttransplantation cyclophosphamide. General study findings and limits: Tissue-infiltrating T cells from skin or gut overlapped little with blood T cells. Donor CD8+ memory clones often dominated recipient blood repertoires at later times.

Cyclophosphamide on days +3 and +4 followed busulfan-fludarabine conditioning and a marrow graft. The CDR3 runs to 15 residues. Germline V gene sequence: CDR1 LGHNA, CDR2 YSLEER. Trimming took 0 bases from V and 2 from J, leaving 11 bases between them. At least ten counts were recorded for this clone. Its antigen remains unidentified. The method was immunoSEQ multiplex PCR; TCRdb's version includes in-frame clones alone and lacks a portion of them. The data show tens of thousands of clones, with none appearing a single time. The receptor was isolated from a male patient in his late teens or twenties who received an allogeneic stem cell transplant from a related donor, was CMV-positive, and had no GVHD. Some T cells may be graft donor cells. The chain recombines TRBV4-3 with TRBJ2-7; the D is unclear. The sample here was PBMCs, taken after allogeneic stem cell transplant with posttransplant cyclophosphamide. CDR3 protein: CASSQDRRRTYEQYF. DNA of the CDR3: TGCGCCAGCAGCCAAGATCGTCGGAGAACCTACGAGCAGTACTTC.